Below are 24 T cell receptor beta chains sequenced from a single sample in a study of cytomegalovirus exposure and HLA in healthy donors. PCR was performed using 60 Vbeta and 13 Jbeta primers. Assay used: immunoSEQ multiplex PCR; TCRdb lists only in-frame clones, some missing. The profile shows 200,000 to 250,000 clones, less than 85% of them singletons. The sequenced material came from PBMCs. The receptor set was obtained from a man younger than 35 in good health and CMV-seronegative.

V usage is TRBV7-6 and J usage is TRBJ2-3, with a tentative D call TRBD2 (5 bases). The CDR3 totals 15 residues. Germline CDR1 reads SGHVS; CDR2 reads FNYEAQ. Deletions cut 1 base from V and 2 bases from J, with 10 bases between. The CDR3 nucleotides are TGTGCCAGCAGCTTAGAGGGCGGGTACACAGATACGCAGTATTTT. Amino acids: CASSLEGGYTDTQYF.

The V gene is TRBV15, the J gene TRBJ2-3; D ambiguous. Germline V CDR1 and CDR2: LNHNV, YYDKDF (reference sequence). CDR3 length equals 12 residues. Trimming left V 0 bases short and J 5 bases short, with 3 bases between. In DNA, the CDR3 is TGTGCCACCAGCAGAGATCTAGATACGCAGTATTTT. Translating gives CATSRDLDTQYF.

About this clone: The junction departs from the called germline gene at one end, perhaps through a read error. The J gene is TRBJ2-7, the V gene TRBV7-2; the match to TRBD2 covers 14 bases. This CDR3 is 16 amino acids long. CDR1 and CDR2 (germline): SGHTA, FQGNSA. CDR3 loop: CASSLSTLGLAGEKEF. CDR3 in DNA: TGTGCCAGCAGCTTATCTACCTTGGGACTAGCGGGAGAAAAGGAGTTC.

This clone was detected only a few times. V usage is TRBV5-6 and J usage is TRBJ2-2, with 8 bases identical to TRBD2. The CDR3 length is 16 residues. Germline-derived CDR1 and CDR2 are SGHDT and YYEEEE. V gave up 2 bases and J gave up 5 bases; unmatched junction bases: 8. CDR3 sequence reads: CASSLGAGVNTGELFF. The DNA for the CDR3 is TGTGCCAGCAGCTTAGGAGCGGGAGTGAATACCGGGGAGCTGTTTTTT.

The CDR3 loop reads CASIPTGDNEQFF. Written as DNA, the CDR3 is TGTGCCAGCATCCCGACAGGGGACAATGAGCAGTTCTTC. The chain links TRBV28 to TRBJ2-1, with 8 bases lining up with TRBD1. The J segment lost 5 bases and the V segment lost 7 bases, leaving 4 bases of the junction unmatched. This CDR3 comprises 13 residues. CDR1 and CDR2 (germline): MDHEN, SYDVKM.

This clone was detected only once. The CDR3 DNA sequence: TGCGCCAGCAGCCAGGAACCGGGACAGGGGGATGAAGCTTTCTTT. It codes for CASSQEPGQGDEAFF. The chain links TRBV4-1 to TRBJ1-1, with 11 positions matching TRBD1. Germline trimming cut 3 bases from V and 7 bases from J; bases unmatched to any gene: 7. Germline V lookup: CDR1 MGHRA, CDR2 YSYEKL. This CDR3 region has 15 residues.

The chain recombines TRBV6-5 with TRBJ2-5, with TRBD1 matching over 11 bases. Germline CDR1 reads MNHEY; CDR2 reads SVGAGI. This CDR3 contains 15 residues. The V and J ends lost 3 bases and 6 bases, in that order; junction bases with no gene match: 6. The CDR3 here is CASSYTGTGGKTQYF. CDR3 nucleotide sequence: TGTGCCAGCAGTTATACCGGGACAGGGGGAAAGACCCAGTACTTC.

The chain carries TRBV6-5 and TRBJ2-7; TRBD1 is a possible D gene (7 bases). Germline loops: CDR1 MNHEY, CDR2 SVGAGI. The CDR3 has 16 amino acids. V gave up 0 bases and J gave up 3 bases, with 15 bases separating them. DNA for the CDR3: TGTGCCAGCAGTTACTCCGGACAGGCGGGGAGCTACGAGCAGTACTTC. This encodes CASSYSGQAGSYEQYF.

This sequence joins TRBV18 and TRBJ2-1; TRBD2 might be the D (5 bases). This CDR3 has 13 amino acids. Germline V gene data show CDR1 as KGHSH and CDR2 as LQKENI. Trimming pared 8 bases from V and 3 bases from J, leaving 11 bases between. In DNA form, the CDR3 reads TGTGCCAGCGCTCGAGCGGTCTACAATGAGCAGTTCTTC. It translates to CASARAVYNEQFF.

This clone occurred once. The rearrangement uses TRBV7-6 and TRBJ2-7; possibly TRBD1 for D (6 bases). The germline CDR1 and CDR2 sequences are SGHVS and FNYEAQ. The CDR3 contains 13 residues. The V end lost 5 bases, the J end lost 8 bases, and 16 bases lay between the germline ends. The CDR3 region is CASSPLVGGQQYF. The CDR3 coding sequence is TGTGCCAGCAGCCCGTTAGTTGGGGGCCAGCAGTACTTC. Variable domain in full (rest from reference TRBV7-6 and TRBJ2-7): GAGVSQSPRYKVTKRGQDVALRCDPISGHVSLYWYRQALGQGPEFLTYFNYEAQQDKSGLPNDRFSAERPEGSISTLTIQRTEQRDSAMYRCASSPLVGGQQYFGPGTRLTVT.

This clone occurred once. The V call is TRBV6-1, the J call TRBJ2-7; 13 bases align to TRBD2. Germline lookup yields CDR1 MNHNS and CDR2 SASEGT. After removal of 8 bases from V and 7 bases from J, the junction contained 8 bases not matched to a gene. The CDR3 has 14 amino acids. This chain's CDR3 is CASLGLAGLQEQYF. The CDR3 coding sequence is TGTGCCAGCCTGGGACTAGCGGGGCTCCAGGAGCAGTACTTC.

The J gene is TRBJ1-4, the V gene TRBV9, with 7 bases lining up with TRBD1. V dropped 7 bases and J dropped 4; count of bases not matched to a gene: 7. The germline V gene has CDR1 SGDLS and CDR2 YYNGEE. The CDR3 length is 14 residues. The chain's CDR3 is CASSRQGDNEKLFF. CDR3 sequence (DNA): TGTGCCAGCTCCAGACAGGGTGATAATGAAAAACTGTTTTTT.

The chain employs TRBV27 and TRBJ2-5; no clear D gene. The tail of the sequence fits TRBJ2-7 better, so the J call may be wrong. The germline V gene encodes CDR1 MNHEY and CDR2 SMNVEV (reference sequence). This CDR3 is 13 amino acids long. CDR3 region: CASSLSSAYEQYF. The CDR3 region has the DNA TGTGCCAGCAGTTTATCATCCGCATACGAGCAGTACTTC.

This chain links TRBV19 with TRBJ2-7, with D maybe TRBD2 (5 bases). From germline, CDR1 is LNHDA and CDR2 SQIVND (reference sequence). V was cut by 3 bases and J by 2 bases, with 14 bases left in between. The CDR3 sequence is 15 residues long. CDR3 sequence reads: CASSMDSEIPYEQYF. For the CDR3, the DNA is TGTGCCAGTAGTATGGACTCTGAGATCCCCTACGAGCAGTACTTC.

The chain carries TRBV7-9 and TRBJ2-5; D is possibly TRBD2 (7 bases). CDR3 length: 16 amino acids. V was cut by 5 bases and J by 5 bases, with 21 bases left in between. Germline-derived CDR1 and CDR2 are SEHNR and FQNEAQ (reference sequence). CDR3 DNA sequence: TGTGCCAGCAGCCCGCAAGGGGGGGGGCCAACGGAGACCCAGTACTTC. It translates to CASSPQGGGPTETQYF. The full variable domain, completed using reference TRBV7-9 and TRBJ2-5, is DTGVSQNPRHKITKRGQNVTFRCDPISEHNRLYWYRQTLGQGPEFLTYFQNEAQLEKSRLLSDRFSAERPKGSFSTLEIQRTEQGDSAMYLCASSPQGGGPTETQYFGPGTRLLVL.

With respect to this clone: The identical CDR3 is also encoded by other nucleotide sequences in the sample. The chain combines TRBV9 with TRBJ1-3; 7 nucleotides align to TRBD1. CDR1 SGDLS and CDR2 YYNGEE come from the germline V gene. This CDR3 has 14 residues. V lost 2 bases and J lost 2; bases outside the gene matches: 1. CDR3 coding DNA: TGTGCCAGCAGCGTCGACAGGGCTGGAAACACCATATATTTT. This translates into CASSVDRAGNTIYF. Combining the CDR3 with reference TRBV9 and TRBJ1-3 gives the whole variable domain DSGVTQTPKHLITATGQRVTLRCSPRSGDLSVYWYQQSLDQGLQFLIQYYNGEERAKGNILERFSAQQFPDLHSELNLSSLELGDSALYFCASSVDRAGNTIYFGEGSWLTVV.

This chain joins TRBV21-1 and TRBJ1-5; the tabulated D call, TRBD1, remains unverified against the DNA. TRBV21-1 is deemed a pseudogene. This CDR3 spans 14 amino acids. The CDR3 loop is CASTGGRSNQPQHF. DNA of the CDR3: TGTGCCAGCACAGGGGGCAGGAGCAATCAGCCCCAGCATTTT.

The CDR3 sequence: CASSILGQGYGKNTEAFF. CDR3 DNA sequence: TGTGCCAGTAGTATTCTGGGACAGGGGTATGGGAAAAACACTGAAGCTTTCTTT. V usage is TRBV19 and J usage is TRBJ1-1; 10 bases line up with TRBD1. With 3 bases clipped from V and 2 bases from J, the junction kept 12 bases outside the gene matches. The CDR3 runs 18 residues. Germline V lookup: CDR1 LNHDA, CDR2 SQIVND (reference sequence).

The chain joins TRBV27 to TRBJ2-5, with 7 positions matching TRBD1. J lost 2 bases, V lost 5 bases, and 5 bases had no gene match. Germline V gene sequence: CDR1 MNHEY, CDR2 SMNVEV (reference sequence). CDR3 length equals 14 residues. The CDR3 DNA sequence: TGTGCCAGCAGTCGACAGGGTGCGCAAGAGACCCAGTACTTC. As protein: CASSRQGAQETQYF.

A remark on this clone: The sample contains more than one DNA sequence encoding this CDR3. The chain couples TRBV20-1 to TRBJ2-7, with D perhaps matching TRBD1 (6 bases). V was cut by 2 bases and J by 6 bases, with 8 bases left in between. CDR1 and CDR2 from the germline V gene are DFQATT and SNEGSKA (reference sequence). The CDR3 consists of 11 residues. The CDR3 is CSARRGGEQYF. Here the CDR3 DNA reads TGCAGTGCTAGAAGAGGGGGCGAGCAGTACTTC.

In this sample, this clone turned up a few times. The chain recombines TRBV29-1 with TRBJ1-2; 11 bases agree with TRBD1. The CDR3 sequence is 14 residues long. With 4 bases clipped from V and 4 bases from J, the junction kept 5 bases outside the gene matches. CDR1 and CDR2 from the germline V gene are SQVTM and ANQGSEA. The CDR3 coding sequence is TGCAGCGTTGGGCGGACAGGGGGCAGCTATGGCTACACCTTC. This gives the protein CSVGRTGGSYGYTF.

The V call is TRBV5-1, the J call TRBJ2-7; D gene ambiguous. Per germline, CDR1 SGHRS and CDR2 YFSETQ. The V gene lost 4 bases and the J gene lost 0 bases, with 5 bases spanning the gap. The CDR3 has 12 amino acids. The CDR3 DNA sequence: TGCGCCAGCAGCGGAGTCTCCTACGAGCAGTACTTC. Translated, it gives CASSGVSYEQYF. Variable domain in full (rest from reference TRBV5-1 and TRBJ2-7): KAGVTQTPRYLIKTRGQQVTLSCSPISGHRSVSWYQQTPGQGLQFLFEYFSETQRNKGNFPGRFSGRQFSNSRSEMNVSTLELGDSALYLCASSGVSYEQYFGPGTRLTVT.

Only a few counts were recorded for this clone. This sequence joins TRBV12-5 and TRBJ2-7; a weak D match, TRBD1 (5 bases). Germline V gene data show CDR1 as LGHNT and CDR2 as FRNRAP. This CDR3 contains 16 residues. The V end was cut by 1 base, the J end by 5 bases, with 18 bases between. CDR3 sequence: CASGLEGPKGRHEQYF. DNA of the CDR3: TGTGCTAGTGGTTTGGAGGGGCCCAAAGGTCGCCACGAGCAGTACTTC.

This rearrangement joins TRBV6-4 to TRBJ2-3; 9 bases line up with TRBD1. There are 16 residues in the CDR3. Germline loops: CDR1 MRHNA, CDR2 SNTAGT. The V gene end was trimmed by 0 bases and the J gene end by 1 base; junction bases not matched to a gene: 2. CDR3 in DNA: TGTGCCAGCAGTGACTCGAGGACAGGGGGCACAGATACGCAGTATTTT. This encodes CASSDSRTGGTDTQYF.